This T cell receptor (beta chain) was found in a study of T-cell memory formation after mild COVID-19. Study background: There were largely donor-specific TCR clusters.

TCRdb re-derived calls from the 5' RACE reads in MiXCR, one entry per CDR3 protein. Among under 300,000 distinct CDR3 sequences, 15% to 20% were seen once, and the ten largest hold 20% to 25%. This clonotype was recorded at least ten times. V lost 8 bases to trimming and J lost 6 bases, with 11 bases between them. Germline V gene lookup returns CDR1 SGHTA and CDR2 FQGNSA. The CDR3 length is 12 residues. Specimen: PBMCs or a T cell subset sorted from them (not recorded which). This clonotype was obtained from a man aged 18 to 29 who had mild COVID-19 (a few samples of this study predate the infection). Cell type and time point are not known. The chain has TRBV7-2 and TRBJ2-1; D is undetermined. CDR3 DNA: TGTGCCAGCGAGACGACCCGCAATGAGCAGTTCTTC. Amino acids: CASETTRNEQFF.